The clone carrying this T cell receptor (beta chain) was counted a few times. As yet, its antigen is unknown. The germline V gene encodes CDR1 LNHDA and CDR2 SQIVND (reference sequence). The CDR3 runs to 13 residues. The ends were cut back, 9 bases at V and 3 bases at J, with 15 bases in the middle. These data originate in a study of T-cell memory formation after mild COVID-19. Each CDR3 protein gets one entry after TCRdb re-called the 5' RACE reads with MiXCR. The table records about 260,000 distinct CDR3 sequences, 7.5% to 9.5% of them present only once. Study-wide results and caveats: The finding that pre-infection memory included some responding clones suggested that cross-reactive memory joined. Later expanders leaned CD4+, whereas day 15 to 85 contracting clones were balanced CD4/CD8. Among CD4+ contracting clones, most were CM and EM, and CD8+ ones EMRA.

The chain combines TRBV19 with TRBJ2-7; D is unclear. The sequence was obtained from a man aged 18 to 29 who had mild COVID-19 (a few samples of this study predate the infection). Cell type and time point are not known. The specimen was PBMCs or a T cell subset sorted from them (not recorded which). CDR3 protein: CASTIGPGYEQYF. DNA for the CDR3: TGTGCCAGCACGATAGGACCGGGCTACGAGCAGTACTTC. The full variable domain, rest sourced from reference TRBV19 and TRBJ2-7, is DGGITQSPKYLFRKEGQNVTLSCEQNLNHDAMYWYRQDPGQGLRLIYYSQIVNDFQKGDIAEGYSVSREKKESFPLTVTSAQKNPTAFYLCASTIGPGYEQYFGPGTRLTVT.